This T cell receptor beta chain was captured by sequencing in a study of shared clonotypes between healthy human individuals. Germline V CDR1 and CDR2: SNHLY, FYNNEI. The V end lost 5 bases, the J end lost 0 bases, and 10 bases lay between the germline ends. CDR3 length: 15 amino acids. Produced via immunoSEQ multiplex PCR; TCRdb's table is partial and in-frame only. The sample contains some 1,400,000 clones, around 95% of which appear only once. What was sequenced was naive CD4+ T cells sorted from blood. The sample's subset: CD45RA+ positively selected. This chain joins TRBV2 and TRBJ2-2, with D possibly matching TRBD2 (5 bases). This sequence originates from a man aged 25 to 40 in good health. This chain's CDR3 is CASSRYSANTGELFF. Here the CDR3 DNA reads TGTGCCAGCAGTCGGTATAGCGCGAACACCGGGGAGCTGTTTTTT.